This entry lists 19 T cell receptor beta chains sequenced from one sample in a study of blood T cell repertoires in COVID-19. Profiled with immunoSEQ multiplex PCR; TCRdb holds only in-frame clones, not every one. The data contain around 180,000 clones, under 80% of them singletons. The source material was peripheral blood. Source of these receptors: a woman at least 80 years old with acute or convalescent COVID-19.

The chain couples TRBV27 to TRBJ1-1; D ambiguous. The CDR3 extends over 13 amino acids. Germline lookup yields CDR1 MNHEY and CDR2 SMNVEV (reference sequence). V dropped 4 bases and J dropped 10 bases, with 16 bases sitting between them. CDR3 in DNA: TGTGCCAGCAGTTCGTCGAACGGGTTACGAGCTTTCTTT. It translates to CASSSSNGLRAFF.

This chain connects TRBV19 to TRBJ2-7, with D tentatively TRBD2 (6 bases). The ends were cut back, 3 bases at V and 5 bases at J, with 20 bases in the middle. Germline CDR1 LNHDA, CDR2 SQIVND (reference sequence). CDR3 length: 16 residues. CDR3 region: CASSIEPGEIVHEQYF. The CDR3 DNA is TGTGCCAGTAGTATCGAACCGGGGGAAATAGTCCACGAGCAGTACTTC.

There are a few counts of this clone. The chain carries TRBV28 and TRBJ2-7; D is perhaps TRBD1 (6 bases). The V end was cut by 3 bases, the J end by 1 base, with 16 bases between. Germline-derived CDR1 and CDR2 are MDHEN and SYDVKM. There are 16 residues in the CDR3. The CDR3 sequence is CASSFPGQLLSYEQYF. CDR3 bases: TGTGCCAGCAGTTTCCCTGGACAGCTATTATCCTACGAGCAGTACTTC.

The chain is built from TRBV28 and TRBJ1-1, with TRBD1 matching over 9 bases. Germline values: CDR1 MDHEN, CDR2 SYDVKM. The CDR3 contains 14 residues. Trimming at V came to 10 bases and at J to 8 bases, leaving 14 bases not matched to a gene. The DNA of the CDR3 is TGTGCCACCGGGGGGGCGGGACAGGGCCCCGAAGCTTTCTTT. Its translation: CATGGAGQGPEAFF.

A few counts support this clone. The chain is built from TRBV7-9 and TRBJ2-7; 7 bases are a match to TRBD2. The CDR3 runs 13 residues. V lost 6 bases, J lost 3 bases, and 5 bases stayed unmatched. Germline V gene sequence: CDR1 SEHNR, CDR2 FQNEAQ (reference sequence). In DNA, the CDR3 is TGTGCCAGCAGTTCCGGGACTATCTACGAGCAGTACTTC. It encodes CASSSGTIYEQYF.

J is TRBJ1-5 and V is TRBV23-1, with D uncertain. TRBV23-1 is known as an ORF, though its function is uncertain. V gave up 9 bases and J gave up 5 bases, with 8 bases separating them. The CDR3 extends over 11 amino acids. CDR3 sequence: CARKPYQPQHF. CDR3 sequence (DNA): TGCGCCAGAAAGCCCTATCAGCCCCAGCATTTT.

The chain has TRBV2 and TRBJ2-7; no clear D gene. The ends were cut back, 2 bases at V and 3 bases at J, with 5 bases in the middle. CDR3 length: 12 amino acids. CDR1 and CDR2 (germline): SNHLY, FYNNEI. The CDR3 protein is CASSELLYEQYF. CDR3 coding DNA: TGTGCCAGCAGTGAATTACTCTACGAGCAGTACTTC.

There are a few counts of this clone. V usage is TRBV28 and J usage is TRBJ2-2; D is uncertain. Trimming took off 7 bases at V and 2 bases at J, with 5 bases between the two ends. This CDR3 has 12 amino acids. Per germline, CDR1 MDHEN and CDR2 SYDVKM. The CDR3 reads CASNLNTGELFF. DNA of the CDR3: TGTGCCAGCAATCTTAACACCGGGGAGCTGTTTTTT.

V usage is TRBV24-1 and J usage is TRBJ2-5; TRBD1 agrees at 8 bases. Germline CDR1 reads KGHDR; CDR2 reads SFDVKD. Germline trimming cut 8 bases from V and 1 base from J; bases unmatched to any gene: 2. There are 13 residues in the CDR3. The CDR3 coding sequence is TGTGCCACCAAAGGACAGGGCCAAGAGACCCAGTACTTC. Protein sequence: CATKGQGQETQYF.

V usage is TRBV6-5 and J usage is TRBJ2-4; D perhaps matches TRBD1 (7 bases). V lost 5 bases to trimming and J lost 9 bases, with 17 bases between them. The V gene's germline CDR1 is MNHEY and CDR2 SVGAGI. There are 14 residues in the CDR3. CDR3 residues: CASSSDRVGGIQYF. CDR3 sequence (DNA): TGTGCCAGCAGTAGTGACAGGGTGGGAGGCATTCAGTACTTC.

The chain links TRBV18 to TRBJ1-5; the D is unclear. V lost 3 bases to trimming and J lost 6 bases, with 12 bases between them. The CDR3 loop spans 14 amino acids. Germline V gives CDR1 KGHSH, CDR2 LQKENI. The CDR3 loop is CASSPGGWGQPQHF. In DNA form, the CDR3 reads TGTGCCAGCTCACCGGGAGGGTGGGGTCAGCCCCAGCATTTT.

J is TRBJ1-1 and V is TRBV24-1, with no clear D. Deletions cut 3 bases from V and 1 base from J, with 8 bases between. This CDR3 has 14 residues. Germline V gene lookup returns CDR1 KGHDR and CDR2 SFDVKD. The CDR3 region is CATSDTDKNTEAFF. As DNA, the CDR3 is TGTGCCACCAGTGATACCGACAAGAACACTGAAGCTTTCTTT.

The chain links TRBV28 to TRBJ2-6; D gene ambiguous. Trimming shortened V by 6 bases and J by 0 bases, and 9 bases separated the two germline ends. Germline V gene data show CDR1 as MDHEN and CDR2 as SYDVKM. The CDR3 length is 15 residues. CDR3 sequence reads: CASSLGNSGANVLTF. The CDR3 DNA follows: TGTGCCAGCAGCCTAGGTAACTCTGGGGCCAACGTCCTGACTTTC.

The rearrangement links TRBV2 to TRBJ1-5; D not resolved. Germline-derived CDR1 and CDR2 are SNHLY and FYNNEI. The germline V and J ends were trimmed by 5 bases and 9 bases, with 11 bases remaining between them. This CDR3 has 12 residues. CDR3 nucleotides: TGTGCCAGCAGTAAGGATGAGGGGCCCCAGCATTTT. Protein product: CASSKDEGPQHF.

The J gene is TRBJ2-5, the V gene TRBV28, with 11 bases aligning to TRBD2. J was trimmed by 3 bases and V by 6 bases; bases with no gene match: 6. CDR1 is MDHEN, CDR2 SYDVKM, per germline. The CDR3 contains 15 residues. CDR3 DNA sequence: TGTGCCAGCAGCATAGCGGGAGGGCCGAAAGAGACCCAGTACTTC. This encodes CASSIAGGPKETQYF.

This clone came up once. The J gene is TRBJ2-7, the V gene TRBV3-1 (or the pseudogene TRBV3-2); D possibly corresponds to TRBD2 (6 bases). This CDR3 spans 14 amino acids. Trimming removed 5 bases at V and 5 bases at J, with 16 bases between. The germline gives CDR1 LGHDT, CDR2 YNNKEL (reference sequence). CDR3 sequence: CASSFGTSGDEQYF. The CDR3 DNA is TGTGCCAGCAGCTTTGGGACCTCGGGGGACGAGCAGTACTTC.

The rearrangement uses TRBV15 and TRBJ2-7; 9 positions match TRBD2. The junction had 11 bases not matched to a gene; V was cut back by 0 bases and J by 2 bases. Germline V lookup: CDR1 LNHNV, CDR2 YYDKDF (reference sequence). CDR3 length: 18 residues. This CDR3 is CATSRDRFSGSLAYEQYF. CDR3 DNA sequence: TGTGCCACCAGCAGAGATCGTTTTAGCGGGAGCTTAGCCTACGAGCAGTACTTC.

The rearrangement uses TRBV19 and TRBJ2-2; 8 bases fit TRBD1. The germline CDR1 and CDR2 sequences are LNHDA and SQIVND (reference sequence). The CDR3 is 13 residues long. V shed 4 bases and J 13 bases; nucleotides not matched to a gene: 8. The CDR3, as DNA: TGTGCCAGTAGTAGGGGCCAGGGGGCATGGCTGTTTTTT. Protein sequence: CASSRGQGAWLFF.

This clone occurred once. The chain joins TRBV19 to TRBJ2-3, with D uncertain. The CDR3 has 15 residues. Trimming left V 2 bases short and J 5 bases short, with 14 bases between. Germline CDR1 and CDR2: LNHDA and SQIVND (reference sequence). The CDR3 loop is CASSITTFPGDTQYF. CDR3 bases: TGTGCCAGTAGTATAACTACCTTCCCGGGAGATACGCAGTATTTT.